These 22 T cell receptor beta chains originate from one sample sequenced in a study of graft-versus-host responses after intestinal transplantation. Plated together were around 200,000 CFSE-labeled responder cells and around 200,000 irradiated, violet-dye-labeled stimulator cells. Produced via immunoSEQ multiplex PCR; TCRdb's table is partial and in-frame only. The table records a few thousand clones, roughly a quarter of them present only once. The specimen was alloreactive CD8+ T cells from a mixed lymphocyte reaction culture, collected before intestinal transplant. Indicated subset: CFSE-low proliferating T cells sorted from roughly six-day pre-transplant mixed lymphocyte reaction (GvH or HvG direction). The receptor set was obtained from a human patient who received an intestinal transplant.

CDR3 in DNA: TGTGCCAGCAGCGCAGGACTAGCGGGAGTAGGCGAGCAGTACTTC. It translates to CASSAGLAGVGEQYF. This sequence joins TRBV13 and TRBJ2-7; 13 positions match TRBD2. V shed 5 bases, J shed 6 bases, and the junction held 7 bases outside the gene matches. This CDR3 contains 15 residues. Germline V gives CDR1 PRHDT, CDR2 FYEKMQ (reference sequence).

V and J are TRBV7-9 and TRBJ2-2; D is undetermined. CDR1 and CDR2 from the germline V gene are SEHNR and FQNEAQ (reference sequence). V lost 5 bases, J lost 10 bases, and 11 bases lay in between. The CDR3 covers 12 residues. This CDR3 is CASSLRPAELFF. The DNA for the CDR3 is TGTGCCAGCAGCCTACGACCGGCGGAGCTGTTTTTT.

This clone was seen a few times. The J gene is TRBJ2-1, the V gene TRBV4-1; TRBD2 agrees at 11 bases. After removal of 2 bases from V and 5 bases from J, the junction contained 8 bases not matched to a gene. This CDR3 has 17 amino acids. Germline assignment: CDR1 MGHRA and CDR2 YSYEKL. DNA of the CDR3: TGCGCCAGCAGCCAACTTATAGCGGGGGGGGGCGACAATGAGCAGTTCTTC. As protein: CASSQLIAGGGDNEQFF.

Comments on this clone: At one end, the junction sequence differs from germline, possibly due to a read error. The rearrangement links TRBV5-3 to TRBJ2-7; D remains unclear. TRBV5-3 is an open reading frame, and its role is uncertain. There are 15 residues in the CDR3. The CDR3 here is CASSLGWAAGNEQYF. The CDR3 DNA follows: TGTGCCAGCAGCTTGGGGTGGGCTGCTGGGAACGAGCAGTACTTC.

CDR3 in DNA: TGTGCCAGCAGCCCCCTGGCCGGGGAGCTGTTTTTT. It encodes CASSPLAGELFF. This chain connects TRBV7-5 to TRBJ2-2. TRBV7-5 is recorded as a pseudogene. There are 12 residues in the CDR3.

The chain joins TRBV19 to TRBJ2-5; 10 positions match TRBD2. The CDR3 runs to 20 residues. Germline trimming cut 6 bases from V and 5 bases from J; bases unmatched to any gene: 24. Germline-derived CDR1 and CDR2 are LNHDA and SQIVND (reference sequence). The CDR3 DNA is TGTGCCAGTAGCAAGGCCCCCTCGGGCAGCGGGAGGGCAGTGTGGGAGACCCAGTACTTC. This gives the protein CASSKAPSGSGRAVWETQYF.

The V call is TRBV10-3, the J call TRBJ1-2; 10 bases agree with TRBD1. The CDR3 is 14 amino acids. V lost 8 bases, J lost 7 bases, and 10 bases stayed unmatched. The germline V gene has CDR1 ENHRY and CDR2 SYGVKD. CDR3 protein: CAIPSRTGGFGYTF. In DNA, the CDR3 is TGTGCCATCCCTTCTCGGACAGGGGGGTTTGGCTACACCTTC.

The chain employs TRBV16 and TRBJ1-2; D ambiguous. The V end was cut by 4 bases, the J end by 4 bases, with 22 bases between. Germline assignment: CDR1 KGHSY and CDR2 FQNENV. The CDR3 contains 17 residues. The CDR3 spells CASSLRLVVRKIYGYTF. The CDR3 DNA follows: TGTGCCAGCAGCCTTCGCCTGGTCGTTAGAAAGATCTATGGCTACACCTTC.

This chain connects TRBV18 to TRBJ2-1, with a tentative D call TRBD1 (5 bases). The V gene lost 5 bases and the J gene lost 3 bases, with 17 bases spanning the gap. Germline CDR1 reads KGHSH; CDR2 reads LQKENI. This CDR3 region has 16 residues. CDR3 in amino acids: CASSVSQGNDYNEQFF. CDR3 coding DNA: TGTGCCAGCTCAGTATCCCAGGGAAATGACTACAATGAGCAGTTCTTC.

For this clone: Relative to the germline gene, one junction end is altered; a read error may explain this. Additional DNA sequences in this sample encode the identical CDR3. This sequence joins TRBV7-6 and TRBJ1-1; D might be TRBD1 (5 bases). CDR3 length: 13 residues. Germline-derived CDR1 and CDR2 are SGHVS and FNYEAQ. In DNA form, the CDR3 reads TGTGCTAGCAGCTTAGCTACAGGCGCTGAAGCTTTCTTT. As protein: CASSLATGAEAFF.

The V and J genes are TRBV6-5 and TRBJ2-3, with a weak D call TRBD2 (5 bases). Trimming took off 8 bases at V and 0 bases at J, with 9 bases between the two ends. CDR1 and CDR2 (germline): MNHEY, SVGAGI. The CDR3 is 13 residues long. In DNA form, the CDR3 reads TGTGCCAGCGGGGAGATTAGCACAGATACGCAGTATTTT. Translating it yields CASGEISTDTQYF.

Written as DNA, the CDR3 is TGTGCCAGCAGAGGACTGTCCTACGAGCAGTACTTC. It translates to CASRGLSYEQYF. The chain combines TRBV27 with TRBJ2-7, with D possibly matching TRBD2 (5 bases). Germline lookup yields CDR1 MNHEY and CDR2 SMNVEV (reference sequence). The CDR3 sequence is 12 residues long. Trimming pared 6 bases from V and 1 base from J, leaving 7 bases between.

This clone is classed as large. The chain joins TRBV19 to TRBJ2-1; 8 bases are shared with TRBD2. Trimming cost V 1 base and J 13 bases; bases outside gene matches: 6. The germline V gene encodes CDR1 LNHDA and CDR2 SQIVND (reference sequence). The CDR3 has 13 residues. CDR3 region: CASSIASGPPQFF. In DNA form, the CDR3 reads TGTGCCAGTAGTATAGCTAGCGGGCCCCCTCAGTTCTTC.

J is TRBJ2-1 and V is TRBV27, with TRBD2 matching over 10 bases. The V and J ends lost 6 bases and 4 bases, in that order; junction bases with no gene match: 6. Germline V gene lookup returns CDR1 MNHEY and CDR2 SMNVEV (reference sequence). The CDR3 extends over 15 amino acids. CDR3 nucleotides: TGTGCCAGCAGCCAGCTAGCGGGGGCGTACAATGAGCAGTTCTTC. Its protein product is CASSQLAGAYNEQFF.

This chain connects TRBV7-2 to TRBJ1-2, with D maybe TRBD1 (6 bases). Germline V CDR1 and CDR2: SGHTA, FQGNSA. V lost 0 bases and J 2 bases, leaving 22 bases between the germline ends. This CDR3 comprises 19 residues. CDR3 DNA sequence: TGTGCCAGCAGCTTAGCGTTGATGTTCGAGGGGGGCTGGAACTATGGCTACACCTTC. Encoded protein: CASSLALMFEGGWNYGYTF.

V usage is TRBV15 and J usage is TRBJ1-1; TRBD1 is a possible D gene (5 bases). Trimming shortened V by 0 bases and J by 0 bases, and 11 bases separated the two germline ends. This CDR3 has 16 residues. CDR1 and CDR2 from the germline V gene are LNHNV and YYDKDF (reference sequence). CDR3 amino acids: CATSRDRGMVNTEAFF. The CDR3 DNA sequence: TGTGCCACCAGCAGAGATCGGGGCATGGTGAACACTGAAGCTTTCTTT. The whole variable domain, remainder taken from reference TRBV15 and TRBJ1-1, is DAMVIQNPRYQVTQFGKPVTLSCSQTLNHNVMYWYQQKSSQAPKLLFHYYDKDFNNEADTPDNFQSRRPNTSFCFLDIRSPGLGDTAMYLCATSRDRGMVNTEAFFGQGTRLTVV.

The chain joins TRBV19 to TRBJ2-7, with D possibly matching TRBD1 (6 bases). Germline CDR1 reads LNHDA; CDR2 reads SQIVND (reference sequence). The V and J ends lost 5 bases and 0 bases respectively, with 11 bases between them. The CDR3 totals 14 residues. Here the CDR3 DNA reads TGTGCCAGTAGTGCGACAGGAGGCTCCTACGAGCAGTACTTC. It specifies CASSATGGSYEQYF.

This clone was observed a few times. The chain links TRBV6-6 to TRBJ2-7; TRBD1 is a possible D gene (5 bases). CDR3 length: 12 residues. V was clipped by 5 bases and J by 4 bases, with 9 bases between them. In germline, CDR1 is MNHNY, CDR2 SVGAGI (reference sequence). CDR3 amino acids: CASSPTDYEQYF. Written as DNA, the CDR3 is TGTGCCAGCAGTCCGACAGATTACGAGCAGTACTTC.

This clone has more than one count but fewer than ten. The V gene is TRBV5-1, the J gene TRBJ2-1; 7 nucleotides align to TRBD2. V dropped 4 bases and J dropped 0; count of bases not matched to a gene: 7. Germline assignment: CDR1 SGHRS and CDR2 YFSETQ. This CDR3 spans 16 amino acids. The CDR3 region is CASSQLALSSYNEQFF. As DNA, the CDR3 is TGCGCCAGCAGCCAACTAGCGCTCAGCTCCTACAATGAGCAGTTCTTC.

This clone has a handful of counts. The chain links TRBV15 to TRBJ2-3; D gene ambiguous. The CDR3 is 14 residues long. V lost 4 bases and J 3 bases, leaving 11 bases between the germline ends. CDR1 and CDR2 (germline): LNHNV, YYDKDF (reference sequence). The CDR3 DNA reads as TGTGCCACCAGCAAGTCGGAAGGAACAGATACGCAGTATTTT. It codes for CATSKSEGTDTQYF.

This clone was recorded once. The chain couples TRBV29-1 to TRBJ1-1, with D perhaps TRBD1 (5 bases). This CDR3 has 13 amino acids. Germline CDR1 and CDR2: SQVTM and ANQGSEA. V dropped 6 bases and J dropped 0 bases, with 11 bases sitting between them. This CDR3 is CSVETVLNTEAFF. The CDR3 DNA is TGCAGCGTGGAGACAGTCCTGAACACTGAAGCTTTCTTT.

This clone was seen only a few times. The CDR3 reads CASSYLETQYF. CDR3 coding DNA: TGTGCCAGCAGTTATTTGGAGACCCAGTACTTC. This chain connects TRBV6-5 to TRBJ2-5; D ambiguous. Germline V gene lookup returns CDR1 MNHEY and CDR2 SVGAGI. V was clipped by 3 bases and J by 5 bases, with 4 bases between them. This CDR3 spans 11 amino acids.